The TCR beta chain under discussion was sequenced for a study of shared clonotypes between healthy human individuals. Study as a whole: The study enrolled two women and a few men aged 18 to 49.

Genomic DNA of every subset was divided equally among multiple immunoSEQ plates. Under the authors' procedure: For the immunoSEQ data, sequences were junction-only without quality scores, so filtering differed. Assay used: immunoSEQ multiplex PCR; TCRdb lists only in-frame clones, some missing. V and J calls and clone size follow that table, whereas D and trimming were derived from the DNA. The repertoire consists of fewer than 3 million clones, with roughly 92% occurring once and the leading ten covering 0.37%. Findings of the study overall: Rarefaction analysis demonstrated incomplete sorted-subset sequencing notwithstanding large depth.

Trimming pared 5 bases from V and 4 bases from J, leaving 11 bases between. Germline V gene data show CDR1 as MNHEY and CDR2 as SVGAGI. The CDR3 covers 13 residues. On this clone: The antigen remains undetermined.

The source material was naive CD4+ T cells from PBMCs. The subset is: CD45RA+ positively selected. The gene calls are TRBV6-5 and TRBJ1-1; D is possibly TRBD1 (5 bases). The sequence derives from a man aged 18 to 30 in good health. Some clones in this sample may be carry-over from other donors' samples. CDR3 nucleotides: TGTGCCAGCAGTCACCGGGGCGCCACTGAAGCTTTCTTT. Translation: CASSHRGATEAFF.